These T cell receptor beta chains were read from a single sample in a study of OX40 agonist ivuxolimab in advanced cancers. Here immunoSEQ multiplex PCR was the method, and the copy in TCRdb shows in-frame clones only, minus some. The sample includes 35,000 to 45,000 clones, 82% seen only once; the top ten take roughly 2.2%. The material was CD4+ or CD8+ T cells sorted from blood, obtained in a trial of the OX40 agonist ivuxolimab. These receptor sequences come from an adult with an advanced solid tumor such as melanoma, head and neck, liver or kidney cancer. CDR3s include the opening cysteine and the closing phenylalanine or tryptophan. Fields, in order: V gene, D gene, J gene, CDR3 protein. D genes are given only for firm matches.

TRBV28	TRBD1	TRBJ2-7	CASSRSTGGLYEQYF
TRBV29-1	NA	TRBJ2-3	CSVAPGESTDTQYF
TRBV10-2	TRBD2	TRBJ2-5	CASRGLAGGQETQYF
TRBV6-1	NA	TRBJ2-6	CASSHTGSGANVLTF
TRBV11-2	TRBD2	TRBJ2-1	CASSIAASGEQFF
TRBV29-1	NA	TRBJ2-3	CSVPPTESTDTQYF
TRBV5-1	NA	TRBJ1-6	CASSFGSSSYNSPLHF
TRBV28	NA	TRBJ1-5	CASSLTANQPQHF
TRBV11-2	NA	TRBJ2-4	CASSLEPLAKNIQYF
TRBV5-5	NA	TRBJ1-4	CASSLGGNEKLFF
TRBV6-4	NA	TRBJ1-1	CASSAEANTEAFF
TRBV10-2	TRBD1	TRBJ2-6	CASMGRDRGSGANVLTF
TRBV9	NA	TRBJ1-3	CASSEHPSSGNTIYF
TRBV7-2	NA	TRBJ2-6	CASSHRARGSGANVLTF
TRBV5-4	NA	TRBJ1-1	CASSPNRDNTEAFF
TRBV6-4	NA	TRBJ1-2	CASSDSAGGYTF
TRBV2	TRBD1	TRBJ2-7	CASRLDRVSYEQYF
TRBV7-2	NA	TRBJ1-1	CASSLSGITEAFF
TRBV5-1	TRBD1	TRBJ1-1	CASSLVGQGTEAFF
TRBV20-1	NA	TRBJ2-7	CSVNDRYEQYF
TRBV2	NA	TRBJ2-5	CASKWHETAETQYF
TRBV29-1	NA	TRBJ2-1	CSVGGNEQFF
TRBV9	NA	TRBJ2-2	CASSVGLALKDGELFF
TRBV11-2	TRBD2	TRBJ2-7	CASSLAGLAGDPYEQYF
TRBV29-1	TRBD2	TRBJ2-3	CSVEAAGGGTDTQYF
TRBV6-1	TRBD1	TRBJ2-1	CASSGQGQFF
TRBV30	TRBD1	TRBJ1-2	CAWSRDSNYGYTF
TRBV6-6	NA	TRBJ1-5	CASSYSGRGEPQHF
TRBV18	NA	TRBJ1-6	CASSPSETSPLHF
TRBV5-1	NA	TRBJ2-1	CASCEGDSYNEQFF
TRBV19	NA	TRBJ1-1	CASSIRTNTEAFF
TRBV30	NA	TRBJ1-1	CAWSETRFEAFF
TRBV30	NA	TRBJ2-4	CAWSPINSRAWTKNIQYF
TRBV5-8	NA	TRBJ2-1	CASRQPGRIDEQFF
TRBV28	NA	TRBJ1-5	CASSFGGPQPQHF
TRBV2	NA	TRBJ2-3	CASSERQSKQGTQYF
TRBV21-1	NA	TRBJ2-2	CASKLAKRNTGELFF
TRBV7-8	TRBD1	TRBJ2-2	CASSGPGTGGNTGELFF
TRBV5-1	NA	TRBJ1-5	CASSPRQYSNQPQHF
TRBV10-2	TRBD1	TRBJ1-3	CASRDRTGGPSGNTIYF